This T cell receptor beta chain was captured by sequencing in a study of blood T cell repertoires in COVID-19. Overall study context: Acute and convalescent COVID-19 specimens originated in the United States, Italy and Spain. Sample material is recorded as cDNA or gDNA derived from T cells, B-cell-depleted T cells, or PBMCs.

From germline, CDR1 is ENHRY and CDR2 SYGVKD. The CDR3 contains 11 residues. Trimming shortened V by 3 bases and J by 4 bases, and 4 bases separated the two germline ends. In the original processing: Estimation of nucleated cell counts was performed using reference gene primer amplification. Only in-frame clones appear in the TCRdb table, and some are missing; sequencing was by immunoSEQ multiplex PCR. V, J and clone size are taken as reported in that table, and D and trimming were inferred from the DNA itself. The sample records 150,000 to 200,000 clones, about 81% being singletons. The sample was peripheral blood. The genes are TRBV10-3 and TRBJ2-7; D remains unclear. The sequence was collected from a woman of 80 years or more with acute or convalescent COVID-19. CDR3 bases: TGTGCCATCAGTGACGGGTACGAGCAGTACTTC. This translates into CAISDGYEQYF.